Following are 15 T cell receptor beta chains from one sample sequenced in a study of cytomegalovirus exposure and HLA in healthy donors. Primers included in the PCR were 60 Vbeta and 13 Jbeta primers. TCRdb keeps only in-frame clones here, not all; method: immunoSEQ multiplex PCR. The table has hundreds of thousands of clones, approximately 84% seen once. Material for sequencing was PBMCs. The receptors stem from a girl between 2 and 10 years old in good health and CMV-seronegative.

This clone came up a few times. Other nucleotide sequences in the sample specify the same CDR3. V is TRBV6-5 and J is TRBJ1-2; 7 positions match TRBD1. This CDR3 comprises 13 residues. The V gene end was trimmed by 3 bases and the J gene end by 8 bases; junction bases not matched to a gene: 6. Germline CDR1 MNHEY, CDR2 SVGAGI. This CDR3 reads CASSYTQGNGYTF. The CDR3 coding sequence is TGTGCCAGCAGTTATACACAGGGGAACGGCTACACCTTC.

This chain uses TRBV6-4 with TRBJ1-2; 9 positions agree with TRBD1. Germline-derived CDR1 and CDR2 are MRHNA and SNTAGT. The V segment lost 6 bases and the J segment 5 bases; nucleotides outside the gene matches: 13. There are 16 residues in the CDR3. In DNA form, the CDR3 reads TGTGCCAGCAGGAGCGCGAGGGACAGGGAGGATTATGGCTACACCTTC. This encodes CASRSARDREDYGYTF.

This chain links TRBV7-6 with TRBJ2-3, with D perhaps TRBD2 (6 bases). This CDR3 comprises 16 residues. In germline, CDR1 is SGHVS, CDR2 FNYEAQ. V lost 5 bases and J lost 0, with 15 bases in between. DNA of the CDR3: TGTGCCAGCAGCCCTCTCCTGGAGGGAAGCACAGATACGCAGTATTTT. It encodes CASSPLLEGSTDTQYF.

For the CDR3, the DNA is TGTGCCAGCAGCCGTTCTGCGGGCAGTCAACCCCTCCACTTT. Translating gives CASSRSAGSQPLHF. The chain couples TRBV7-2 to TRBJ1-6; no reliable D call. The CDR3 has 14 residues. V was clipped by 5 bases and J by 12 bases, with 17 bases between them. Germline-derived CDR1 and CDR2 are SGHTA and FQGNSA.

This clone has just one count. Germline and junction disagree at one end, which may indicate a read error. The genes are TRBV4-1 and TRBJ1-2, with 7 nucleotides matching TRBD1. Germline values: CDR1 MGHRA, CDR2 YSYEKL. The CDR3 runs to 16 residues. DNA for the CDR3: TGCGCCAGCAGCTTTATCCCATCGACAGGGAAGGATGGCTACCCCTTC. This translates into CASSFIPSTGKDGYPF.

This clone was detected only once. The chain employs TRBV27 and TRBJ2-3, with 7 positions matching TRBD1. The CDR3 runs 15 residues. Germline loops: CDR1 MNHEY, CDR2 SMNVEV (reference sequence). The V and J ends lost 8 bases and 1 base, in that order; junction bases with no gene match: 9. CDR3 sequence reads: CASRRGGMGTDTQYF. In DNA form, the CDR3 reads TGTGCCAGCCGCCGAGGGGGCATGGGCACAGATACGCAGTATTTT.

The chain couples TRBV6-5 to TRBJ2-7; D remains ambiguous. Germline loops: CDR1 MNHEY, CDR2 SVGAGI. The CDR3 extends over 14 amino acids. V lost 6 bases and J lost 0, with 12 bases in between. CDR3 sequence (DNA): TGTGCCAGCAGCAGACTTGACTCCTCCTACGAGCAGTACTTC. Translation gives CASSRLDSSYEQYF.

V usage is TRBV7-8 and J usage is TRBJ1-6, with D hard to call. This CDR3 is built from 13 residues. The V gene's germline CDR1 is SGHVS and CDR2 FQNEAQ. Trimming left V 3 bases short and J 11 bases short, with 11 bases between. CDR3 sequence: CASSFPIVPPLHF. CDR3 nucleotides: TGTGCCAGCAGCTTCCCTATTGTGCCACCCCTCCACTTT.

The chain has TRBV19 and TRBJ2-4; 12 positions agree with TRBD2. From germline, CDR1 is LNHDA and CDR2 SQIVND (reference sequence). V lost 5 bases and J lost 4; bases outside the gene matches: 3. The CDR3 extends over 15 amino acids. This CDR3 is CASSGLAGGKNIQYF. The CDR3 coding sequence is TGTGCCAGTAGTGGGCTAGCGGGAGGGAAAAACATTCAGTACTTC.

This clone has only a few counts. The genes are TRBV6-4 and TRBJ2-1, with TRBD2 as a possible D gene (5 bases). The germline CDR1 and CDR2 sequences are MRHNA and SNTAGT. The CDR3 contains 14 residues. V was pared by 3 bases and J by 4 bases, with 10 bases between. The CDR3 is CASSEEAGYNEQFF. In DNA form, the CDR3 reads TGTGCCAGCAGTGAGGAGGCGGGTTACAATGAGCAGTTCTTC.

This chain joins TRBV6-5 and TRBJ1-2; TRBD1 matches at 9 bases. The CDR3 runs 15 residues. The V segment lost 10 bases and the J segment 1 base; nucleotides outside the gene matches: 10. Germline V lookup: CDR1 MNHEY, CDR2 SVGAGI. This CDR3 is CATSGTGSFNYGYTF. The CDR3 nucleotides are TGTGCCACCTCCGGGACAGGGTCCTTTAACTATGGCTACACCTTC.

V and J are TRBV30 and TRBJ1-1; 10 nucleotides agree with TRBD1. The CDR3 is 14 amino acids. The J segment lost 3 bases and the V segment lost 3 bases, leaving 4 bases of the junction unmatched. Germline-derived CDR1 and CDR2 are GTSNPN and SVGIG (reference sequence). The CDR3 region has the DNA TGTGCCTGGAGCCTCGGGACAGGGGACACTGAAGCTTTCTTT. Translated: CAWSLGTGDTEAFF.

J is TRBJ1-1 and V is TRBV5-6; 8 nucleotides align to TRBD1. Trimming cost V 1 base and J 4 bases; bases outside gene matches: 6. CDR3 size: 15 residues. Germline V gives CDR1 SGHDT, CDR2 YYEEEE. The CDR3, as DNA: TGTGCCAGCAGCTTGTCGCAGGGGGCTCTCACTGAAGCTTTCTTT. Translation: CASSLSQGALTEAFF.

This chain connects TRBV7-9 to TRBJ2-7; 9 bases are shared with TRBD1. The CDR3 has 16 amino acids. Looked up from germline, CDR1 is SEHNR and CDR2 is FQNEAQ (reference sequence). The V gene end was trimmed by 2 bases and the J gene end by 5 bases; junction bases not matched to a gene: 10. CDR3 residues: CASSLIVGQGSDEQYF. In DNA, the CDR3 is TGTGCCAGCAGCTTAATTGTGGGACAGGGAAGCGACGAGCAGTACTTC. Using reference TRBV7-9 and TRBJ2-7 for the parts outside the CDR3, the full variable domain is DTGVSQNPRHKITKRGQNVTFRCDPISEHNRLYWYRQTLGQGPEFLTYFQNEAQLEKSRLLSDRFSAERPKGSFSTLEIQRTEQGDSAMYLCASSLIVGQGSDEQYFGPGTRLTVT.

The chain combines TRBV28 with TRBJ1-2, with D possibly TRBD1 on 6 matching bases. CDR1 is MDHEN, CDR2 SYDVKM, per germline. V dropped 7 bases and J dropped 8 bases, with 17 bases sitting between them. The CDR3 has 13 amino acids. The CDR3 loop reads CASTLGGGYGYTF. For the CDR3, the DNA is TGTGCCAGCACCTTGGGGGGGGGCTACGGCTACACCTTC.